The 27 T cell receptor beta chains presented below share a single source sample, sequenced in a study of T cell responses to AZD1222 COVID-19 vaccine. Produced via immunoSEQ multiplex PCR; TCRdb's table is partial and in-frame only. The sample contains about 99,000 clones, roughly 87% of which appear only once. The source material was peripheral blood, sampled on day 0 of AZD1222 vaccination. These receptors originate from an adult in good health.

This clone was counted a single time. The chain is built from TRBV6-5 and TRBJ2-1, with D unresolved. Germline V gene data show CDR1 as MNHEY and CDR2 as SVGAGI. This CDR3 has 13 amino acids. The germline V and J ends were trimmed by 0 bases and 8 bases, with 8 bases remaining between them. The chain's CDR3 is CASSYSGIHEQFF. The CDR3 coding sequence is TGTGCCAGCAGTTACTCGGGCATCCATGAGCAGTTCTTC.

V usage is TRBV7-9 and J usage is TRBJ2-7, with 9 positions matching TRBD1. In germline, CDR1 is SEHNR, CDR2 FQNEAQ (reference sequence). V lost 3 bases to trimming and J lost 5 bases; unmatched junction nucleotides: 8. This CDR3 is built from 15 residues. CDR3 sequence (DNA): TGTGCCAGCAGCTTGCGGGACAGGGCTCCGGACGAGCAGTACTTC. It is translated as CASSLRDRAPDEQYF.

The gene calls are TRBV6-5 and TRBJ1-3; D uncertain. Trimming stripped 5 bases from V and 0 bases from J, with 8 bases between. The germline CDR1 and CDR2 sequences are MNHEY and SVGAGI. The CDR3 has 14 residues. The DNA for the CDR3 is TGTGCCAGCAGTCGTTTGAGCTCTGGAAACACCATATATTTT. This translates into CASSRLSSGNTIYF.

The genes are TRBV28 and TRBJ2-1; D possibly matches TRBD1 or TRBD2 (5 bases each). The CDR3 loop spans 14 amino acids. V dropped 5 bases and J dropped 9 bases, with 17 bases sitting between them. Per germline, CDR1 MDHEN and CDR2 SYDVKM. This chain's CDR3 is CASSAGTPLSEQFF. The CDR3 DNA sequence: TGTGCCAGCAGTGCCGGGACCCCTTTGAGTGAGCAGTTCTTC.

The chain has TRBV9 and TRBJ2-2, with D possibly TRBD2 on 6 matching bases. V was pared by 6 bases and J by 7 bases, with 16 bases between. CDR1 and CDR2 from the germline V gene are SGDLS and YYNGEE. The CDR3 extends over 14 amino acids. DNA of the CDR3: TGTGCCAGCACCCGACTAGTTTGGGGCGGGGAGCTGTTTTTT. Residues: CASTRLVWGGELFF.

The rearrangement joins TRBV10-3 to TRBJ2-7, with D perhaps being TRBD1 or TRBD2 (5 bases each). The CDR3 loop spans 14 amino acids. Germline CDR1 reads ENHRY; CDR2 reads SYGVKD. Trimming shortened V by 8 bases and J by 2 bases, and 16 bases separated the two germline ends. The DNA of the CDR3 is TGTGCCATCGCTAGAGGGACCGAAACCTACGAGCAGTACTTC. Residues: CAIARGTETYEQYF.

J is TRBJ1-2 and V is TRBV19; 8 bases fit TRBD1. From germline, CDR1 is LNHDA and CDR2 SQIVND (reference sequence). V dropped 9 bases and J dropped 5; count of bases not matched to a gene: 17. The CDR3 extends over 16 amino acids. The CDR3 nucleotides read TGTGCCAGCCAAACTATAACCGGGACAGGCGTATATGGCTACACCTTC. This codes for CASQTITGTGVYGYTF.

The chain is built from TRBV20-1 and TRBJ1-4; D gene ambiguous. V lost 3 bases and J 8 bases, leaving 7 bases between the germline ends. There are 11 residues in the CDR3. Germline V lookup: CDR1 DFQATT, CDR2 SNEGSKA (reference sequence). The DNA of the CDR3 is TGCAGTGCTAGGTCGGGGGAAAAACTGTTTTTT. This sequence encodes CSARSGEKLFF.

The V call is TRBV27, the J call TRBJ2-1; D unclear. Deletions cut 5 bases from V and 2 bases from J, with 1 base between. The length of the CDR3 is 11 residues. Germline assignment: CDR1 MNHEY and CDR2 SMNVEV (reference sequence). The CDR3 loop reads CASSTYNEQFF. CDR3 DNA: TGTGCCAGCAGTACCTACAATGAGCAGTTCTTC.

In DNA form, the CDR3 reads TGTGCCAGCAGCCGATACCGGGACAGGCCACACCAAGAGACCCAGTACTTC. Translating gives CASSRYRDRPHQETQYF. V usage is TRBV21-1 and J usage is TRBJ2-5; the D call in the table, TRBD1, was not verified against the DNA. TRBV21-1 constitutes a pseudogene. The CDR3 runs to 17 residues.

The chain links TRBV7-9 to TRBJ2-7; D possibly corresponds to TRBD2 (6 bases). CDR1 SEHNR and CDR2 FQNEAQ come from the germline V gene (reference sequence). There are 15 residues in the CDR3. Trimming pared 3 bases from V and 4 bases from J, leaving 16 bases between. The CDR3 DNA follows: TGTGCCAGCAGCTTTGCCCGCGGGGTAGATTACGAGCAGTACGTC. Protein sequence: CASSFARGVDYEQYV.

The rearrangement joins TRBV6-5 to TRBJ2-5, with 14 bases fitting TRBD2. Germline trimming cut 6 bases from V and 2 bases from J; bases unmatched to any gene: 2. The CDR3 covers 15 residues. Germline V gene sequence: CDR1 MNHEY, CDR2 SVGAGI. The CDR3 region has the DNA TGTGCCAGCAGCTGGACTAGCGGGGGGCAAGAGACCCAGTACTTC. It is translated as CASSWTSGGQETQYF.

The chain employs TRBV19 and TRBJ2-7; tentatively, D is TRBD1 (6 bases). The CDR3 is made up of 15 amino acids. Germline V gene lookup returns CDR1 LNHDA and CDR2 SQIVND (reference sequence). Deletions cut 3 bases from V and 2 bases from J, with 14 bases between. CDR3 coding DNA: TGTGCCAGTAGTATGGGGGCCCTTGGGACCTACGAGCAGTACTTC. Its protein is CASSMGALGTYEQYF.

The chain employs TRBV18 and TRBJ1-2; 12 nucleotides align to TRBD1. The CDR3 length is 15 residues. V shed 3 bases and J 6 bases; nucleotides not matched to a gene: 5. Germline CDR1 reads KGHSH; CDR2 reads LQKENI. CDR3 nucleotide sequence: TGTGCCAGCTCACCCGCGGGACAGGGGGCCAATGGCTACACCTTC. The encoded protein is CASSPAGQGANGYTF.

The genes are TRBV9 and TRBJ1-3; 8 bases are a match to TRBD1. The CDR3 spans 16 residues. The germline V gene has CDR1 SGDLS and CDR2 YYNGEE. The junction had 4 bases not matched to a gene; V was cut back by 2 bases and J by 0 bases. CDR3 coding DNA: TGTGCCAGCAGCGTTACGGACAGGGCCTCTGGAAACACCATATATTTT. It codes for CASSVTDRASGNTIYF.

This clone occurred once. The chain carries TRBV4-2 and TRBJ2-3, with 8 bases lining up with TRBD2. The V and J ends lost 0 bases and 1 base, in that order; junction bases with no gene match: 6. CDR3 length equals 17 residues. Germline CDR1 and CDR2: LGHNA and YNFKEQ. CDR3 protein: CASSQEPGGGRTDTQYF. DNA of the CDR3: TGTGCCAGCAGCCAAGAACCTGGCGGGGGGCGCACAGATACGCAGTATTTT.

The CDR3 coding sequence is TGTGCCAGCAGCTCAATGACTAGTCGGCGGGCCGGGGAGCTGTTTTTT. Protein sequence: CASSSMTSRRAGELFF. This chain links TRBV7-9 with TRBJ2-2; perhaps TRBD2 as D (6 bases). Trimming left V 4 bases short and J 6 bases short, with 18 bases between. CDR1 and CDR2 (germline): SEHNR, FQNEAQ (reference sequence). This CDR3 is built from 16 residues.

The rearrangement joins TRBV6-6 to TRBJ1-4; the match to TRBD1 covers 11 bases. CDR3 size: 14 residues. The germline V gene encodes CDR1 MNHNY and CDR2 SVGAGI (reference sequence). Losses at the gene ends were 6 bases for V and 7 bases for J; bases not matched to a gene: 4. In DNA form, the CDR3 reads TGTGCCAGCAGAACCGGACAGGGGGCTGAAAAACTGTTTTTT. This translates into CASRTGQGAEKLFF.

The chain uses TRBV7-2 and TRBJ1-3, with 8 positions matching TRBD1. Trimming took 6 bases from V and 0 from J; bases not matched to a gene: 7. The CDR3 consists of 16 residues. Per the germline V gene, CDR1 is SGHTA and CDR2 is FQGNSA. The CDR3 sequence: CASSLDRAFSGNTIYF. The CDR3 DNA reads TGTGCCAGCAGTTTGGACAGGGCTTTCTCTGGAAACACCATATATTTT.

This clone was counted a single time. The rearrangement joins TRBV7-9 to TRBJ1-5; 10 bases line up with TRBD1. The germline CDR1 and CDR2 sequences are SEHNR and FQNEAQ (reference sequence). This CDR3 is built from 17 residues. Unmatched junction bases numbered 13, after V lost 5 bases and J lost 6 bases. In DNA, the CDR3 is TGTGCCAGCAGCCCCGGGACAGGGGACCCTAAAAGTCAGCCCCAGCATTTT. Amino acid sequence: CASSPGTGDPKSQPQHF.

The chain joins TRBV7-8 to TRBJ1-1, with D tentatively TRBD1 (5 bases). V lost 5 bases and J 0 bases, leaving 13 bases between the germline ends. This CDR3 contains 15 residues. The V gene's germline CDR1 is SGHVS and CDR2 FQNEAQ. As DNA, the CDR3 is TGTGCCAGCAGCGGAGGGGTCACCATGAACACTGAAGCTTTCTTT. Residues: CASSGGVTMNTEAFF. The whole variable domain, remainder taken from reference TRBV7-8 and TRBJ1-1, is GAGVSQSPRYKVAKRGQDVALRCDPISGHVSLFWYQQALGQGPEFLTYFQNEAQLDKSGLPSDRFFAERPEGSVSTLKIQRTQQEDSAVYLCASSGGVTMNTEAFFGQGTRLTVV.

The V and J genes are TRBV2 and TRBJ2-3; either TRBD1 or TRBD2 may supply D (5 bases each). This CDR3 is built from 13 residues. Trimming shortened V by 8 bases and J by 2 bases, and 11 bases separated the two germline ends. CDR1 is SNHLY and CDR2 is FYNNEI in the germline V gene. CDR3 residues: CASQGPFTDTQYF. For the CDR3, the DNA is TGTGCCAGCCAGGGACCCTTCACAGATACGCAGTATTTT.

This clone was seen a few times. The chain employs TRBV28 and TRBJ1-4; D might be TRBD1 (6 bases). CDR1 is MDHEN, CDR2 SYDVKM, per germline. Trimming cost V 3 bases and J 7 bases, with 12 bases left between them. The CDR3 runs 14 residues. The CDR3 nucleotides are TGTGCCAGCAGTTTGGGGGGCCTGGGTGAAAAACTGTTTTTT. Amino acids: CASSLGGLGEKLFF.

The genes are TRBV2 and TRBJ2-3, with 14 bases lining up with TRBD2. Trimming cost V 10 bases and J 5 bases; bases outside gene matches: 14. The CDR3 extends over 17 amino acids. Germline V gene sequence: CDR1 SNHLY, CDR2 FYNNEI. The DNA for the CDR3 is TGTGCCATCAGACCCGGACTAGCGGGAGGTCTAGGAGATACGCAGTATTTT. It codes for CAIRPGLAGGLGDTQYF. Based on the CDR3 plus reference TRBV2 and TRBJ2-3, the full variable domain is EPEVTQTPSHQVTQMGQEVILRCVPISNHLYFYWYRQILGQKVEFLVSFYNNEISEKSEIFDDQFSVERPDGSNFTLKIRSTKLEDSAMYFCAIRPGLAGGLGDTQYFGPGTRLTVL.

The chain combines TRBV6-2 or TRBV6-3 with TRBJ2-7, with TRBD1 identical over 8 bases. Per the germline V gene, CDR1 is MNHEY and CDR2 is SVGEGT. J gave up 3 bases and V 5 bases, and 6 bases lay outside the gene matches. This CDR3 comprises 14 residues. The chain's CDR3 is CASSPRQGIYEQYF. In DNA form, the CDR3 reads TGTGCCAGCAGTCCCCGACAGGGGATCTACGAGCAGTACTTC.

This chain uses TRBV18 with TRBJ1-5; 8 positions match TRBD1. Looked up from germline, CDR1 is KGHSH and CDR2 is LQKENI. Trimming at V came to 6 bases and at J to 5 bases, leaving 9 bases not matched to a gene. The CDR3 spans 15 residues. CDR3 DNA: TGTGCCAGCTCGCCTACAGGGGGTAACGATCAGCCCCAGCATTTT. It translates to CASSPTGGNDQPQHF.

The V gene is TRBV19, the J gene TRBJ1-2; no clear D gene. CDR3 length: 17 amino acids. V was clipped by 3 bases and J by 0 bases, with 17 bases between them. Germline values: CDR1 LNHDA, CDR2 SQIVND (reference sequence). This CDR3 reads CASSMIAEVGSNYGYTF. Written as DNA, the CDR3 is TGTGCCAGTAGTATGATTGCAGAAGTGGGGTCTAACTATGGCTACACCTTC.